This is a list of T cell receptor beta chains from one sample in a study of T cells and copy number aberrations in small-cell lung cancer. The protocol was immunoSEQ multiplex PCR, while the TCRdb copy is restricted to in-frame clones and leaves out a portion. The sample records 2,000 to 2,500 clones, about 80% being singletons. Sequencing was performed on normal tissue next to the tumor. These receptors all come from a woman aged 45-60 years with small cell lung cancer. The CDR3 runs from the conserved cysteine through the conserved F or W. A D gene is named only where the DNA matches it firmly. The size of a clone is reported for some rows only, either as once, few or many, or as a class for expanded clones.

TRBD2	.	TRBV5-6	TRBJ2-5	TGTGCCAGCAGCCGTGGGGGGGTAGCGGGGGACGAAGAGACCCAGTACTTC	CASSRGGVAGDEETQYF
.	few	TRBV28	TRBJ1-1	TGTGCCAGTCTGCGGGTAGTCACTGAAGCTTTCTTT	CASLRVVTEAFF
.	.	TRBV19	TRBJ2-2	TGTGCCAGTCTGGGGAGGACGAACACCGGGGAGCTGTTTTTT	CASLGRTNTGELFF
TRBD2	few	TRBV30	TRBJ2-1	TGTGCCTGGGACCCCACCGGGACTAGCGGGAGCTATGAGCAGTTCTTC	CAWDPTGTSGSYEQFF
TRBD1	.	TRBV7-9	TRBJ2-7	TGTGCCAGCAGCCAACAGGGGGGTTACGAGCAGTACTTC	CASSQQGGYEQYF
TRBD1	.	TRBV29-1	TRBJ2-1	TGCAGCGTCGCAACAGGGGGCCAGCAGTTCTTC	CSVATGGQQFF
.	.	TRBV30	TRBJ1-2	TGTGCCTGGAATACTTACAGGGACGGCTACACCTTC	CAWNTYRDGYTF
.	.	TRBV28	TRBJ2-7	TGTGCCAGCAGTACCCCTCGGGCAGGGGTCACCTACGAGCAGTACTTC	CASSTPRAGVTYEQYF
.	.	TRBV19	TRBJ2-1	TGTGCCACGAAACGACAGGACTCCTACAATGAGCAGTTCTTC	CATKRQDSYNEQFF
TRBD1	.	TRBV5-4	TRBJ1-2	TGTGCCAGCAGCGAGCAGGGGGCTCTTGGGTATGGCTACACCTTC	CASSEQGALGYGYTF
.	.	TRBV29-1	TRBJ2-6	TGCAGCGTTCCTGACGGGTCTGGGGCCAACGTCCTGACTTTC	CSVPDGSGANVLTF
.	.	TRBV29-1	TRBJ1-1	TGCAGCGTAAGTGCTAACACTGAAGCTTTCTTT	CSVSANTEAFF
TRBD1	.	TRBV15	TRBJ2-5	TGTGCCACCAGCAAGATAGGACAGGGGGAAGTGGAGACCCAGTACTTC	CATSKIGQGEVETQYF
.	few	TRBV30	TRBJ2-1	TGTGCCTGGAGTGGCGGGAAAGGGACTCGGCAGTTCTTC	CAWSGGKGTRQFF
TRBD2	.	TRBV9	TRBJ2-7	TGTGCCAGCAGCGTAGATATAGCGGGAGGCCCTCAAACCTACGAGCAGTACTTC	CASSVDIAGGPQTYEQYF
TRBD2	.	TRBV5-1	TRBJ2-3	TGCGCCAGCAGCTTGTTTAGCGGGGGGTACGCAGATACGCAGTATTTT	CASSLFSGGYADTQYF
.	few	TRBV5-4	TRBJ2-2	TGTGCCAGCAGCCTGCAGACAGGGAGGGACACCGGGGAGCTGTTTTTT	CASSLQTGRDTGELFF
TRBD2	.	TRBV29-1	TRBJ2-3	TGCAGCGTTGAGGTGCCAGCGGGATATGGGGAACCTAGCACAGATACGCAGTATTTT	CSVEVPAGYGEPSTDTQYF
.	.	TRBV2	TRBJ1-1	TGTGCCAGCAGTGAGGAAGGGCCCCGATACACTGAAGCTTTCTTT	CASSEEGPRYTEAFF
.	.	TRBV15	TRBJ2-5	TGTGCCACCAGCAGAGATATCGGCCAAGAGACCCAGTACTTC	CATSRDIGQETQYF
TRBD2	once	TRBV28	TRBJ2-5	TGTGCCAGCAGTGCGACTAGCGGGGAAGAGACCCAGTACTTC	CASSATSGEETQYF
.	.	TRBV28	TRBJ1-1	TGTGCCAGCAGTCCGCCTTGGGGTAGCACTGAAGCTTTCTTT	CASSPPWGSTEAFF
.	.	TRBV9	TRBJ2-7	TGTGCCAGCAGCGTACCGGATGGGGCAGGGGAGTACTTC	CASSVPDGAGEYF
TRBD1	.	TRBV5-6	TRBJ2-2	TGTGCCAGCAGCCCGACAGGGGGGAAGAACACCGGGGAGCTGTTTTTT	CASSPTGGKNTGELFF
TRBD1	.	TRBV6-5	TRBJ1-1	TGTGCCAGCAGACGGACAGGCGAGAACACTGAAGCTTTCTTT	CASRRTGENTEAFF
.	.	TRBV18	TRBJ2-1	TGTGCCAGCTCACCACCGATAATAGCGGTCTACAATGAGCAGTTCTTC	CASSPPIIAVYNEQFF
.	.	TRBV30	TRBJ1-1	TGTGCCTGGAGCACGACGGGGTGGACTGAAGCTTTCTTT	CAWSTTGWTEAFF
TRBD2	.	TRBV19	TRBJ2-3	TGTGCCAGTAGTATGGGGGTAGCGGGGGGGTCAGATACGCAGTATTTT	CASSMGVAGGSDTQYF
TRBD1	.	TRBV5-4	TRBJ1-1	TGTGCCAGCAGCTCCTCGGGACAGCTGAACACTGAAGCTTTCTTT	CASSSSGQLNTEAFF
TRBD1	few	TRBV6-5	TRBJ2-7	TGTGCCAGCAGTTACTATCCGGACAGGGGATACGAGCAGTACTTC	CASSYYPDRGYEQYF
TRBD1	large	TRBV29-1	TRBJ2-2	TGCAGCGTTGAGGGACAGGGTGGCACCGGGGAGCTGTTTTTT	CSVEGQGGTGELFF
.	large	TRBV7-8	TRBJ2-7	TGTGCCAGCAGCTTAGAACAGGGATCCACCTACGAGCAGTACTTC	CASSLEQGSTYEQYF
.	.	TRBV5-1	TRBJ1-4	TGCGCCAGCGCCCCTTCTGCAACTAATGAAAAACTGTTTTTT	CASAPSATNEKLFF
TRBD1	large	TRBV14	TRBJ1-1	TGTGCCAGCAGCCAACCGGGACAGGTGAAATTTCGAACTGAAGCTTTCTTT	CASSQPGQVKFRTEAFF
.	.	TRBV30	TRBJ2-7	TGTGCCTGGAGTGTCCAGGACCCCTACGAGCAGTACTTC	CAWSVQDPYEQYF
TRBD1	.	TRBV19	TRBJ1-2	TGTGCCAGTAGTATCTCCGGGACAGGGGGCGTTGGCTACACCTTC	CASSISGTGGVGYTF
TRBD1	.	TRBV5-4	TRBJ2-1	TGTGCCAGCAGCTTGGTAGGGGGCGGCTACAATGAGCAGTTCTTC	CASSLVGGGYNEQFF
.	once	TRBV19	TRBJ2-7	TGTGCCAGCTCTACAGGGACCGAGCAGTACTTC	CASSTGTEQYF
TRBD1	.	TRBV5-1	TRBJ1-2	TGCGCCAGCAGCTTAGACAGGGCGATTGGTGGGTTTTATGGCTACACCTTC	CASSLDRAIGGFYGYTF
.	.	TRBV5-4	TRBJ2-7	TGTGCCAGCAGCCTCTTCGCCTCAAACTACGAGCAGTACTTC	CASSLFASNYEQYF
TRBD1	.	TRBV10-3	TRBJ1-4	TGTGCCATCAGTGCGACAGGGCCAACTAATGAAAAACTGTTTTTT	CAISATGPTNEKLFF
.	.	TRBV2	TRBJ1-4	TGTGCCAGCAGTGAAGACCTCGGGGCTAATGAAAAACTGTTTTTT	CASSEDLGANEKLFF